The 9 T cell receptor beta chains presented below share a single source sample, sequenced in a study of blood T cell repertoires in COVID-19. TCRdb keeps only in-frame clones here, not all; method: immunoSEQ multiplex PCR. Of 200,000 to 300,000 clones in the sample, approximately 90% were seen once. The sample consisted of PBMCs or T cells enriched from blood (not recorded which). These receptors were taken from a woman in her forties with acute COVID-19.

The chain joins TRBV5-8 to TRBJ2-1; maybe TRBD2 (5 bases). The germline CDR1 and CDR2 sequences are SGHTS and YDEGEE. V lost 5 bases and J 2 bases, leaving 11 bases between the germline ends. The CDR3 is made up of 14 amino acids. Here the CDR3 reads CASRAGITYNEQFF. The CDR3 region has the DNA TGTGCCAGCAGAGCCGGGATCACCTACAATGAGCAGTTCTTC.

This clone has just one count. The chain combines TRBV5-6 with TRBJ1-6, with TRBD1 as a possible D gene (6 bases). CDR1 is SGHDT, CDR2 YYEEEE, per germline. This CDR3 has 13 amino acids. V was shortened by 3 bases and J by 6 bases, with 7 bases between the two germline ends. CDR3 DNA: TGTGCCAGCAGCTGGACAGCTAATTCACCCCTCCACTTT. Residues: CASSWTANSPLHF.

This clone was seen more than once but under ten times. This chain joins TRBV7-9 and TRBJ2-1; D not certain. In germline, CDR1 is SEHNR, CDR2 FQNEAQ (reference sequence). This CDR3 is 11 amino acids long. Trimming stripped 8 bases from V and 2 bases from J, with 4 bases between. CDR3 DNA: TGTGCCAGCTTAACCTACAATGAGCAGTTCTTC. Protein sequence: CASLTYNEQFF.

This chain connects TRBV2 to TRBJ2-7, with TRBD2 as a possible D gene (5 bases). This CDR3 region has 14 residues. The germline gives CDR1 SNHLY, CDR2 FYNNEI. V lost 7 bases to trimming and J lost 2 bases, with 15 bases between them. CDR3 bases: TGTGCCAGCACGGTGGAGCTGGGAGCCTACGAGCAGTACTTC. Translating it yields CASTVELGAYEQYF.

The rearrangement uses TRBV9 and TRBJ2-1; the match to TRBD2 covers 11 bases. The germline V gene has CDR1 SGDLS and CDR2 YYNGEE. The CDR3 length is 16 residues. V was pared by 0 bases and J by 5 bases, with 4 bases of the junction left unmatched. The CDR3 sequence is CASSVATSGKDNEQFF. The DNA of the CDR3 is TGTGCCAGCAGCGTAGCGACTAGCGGGAAGGACAATGAGCAGTTCTTC.

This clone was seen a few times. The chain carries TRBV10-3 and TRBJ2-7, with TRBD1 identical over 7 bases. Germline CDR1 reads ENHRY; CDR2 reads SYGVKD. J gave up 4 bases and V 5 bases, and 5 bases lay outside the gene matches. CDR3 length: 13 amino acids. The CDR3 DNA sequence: TGTGCCATCAGTCTTGTACAGGGGTACGAGCAGTACGTC. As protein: CAISLVQGYEQYV.

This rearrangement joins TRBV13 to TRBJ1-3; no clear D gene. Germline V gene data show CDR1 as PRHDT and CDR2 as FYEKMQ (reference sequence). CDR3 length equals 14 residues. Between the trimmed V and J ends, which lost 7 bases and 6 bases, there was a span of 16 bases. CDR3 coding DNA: TGTGCCAGCACTCGGACTAATGAGAAAAACACCATATATTTT. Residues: CASTRTNEKNTIYF.

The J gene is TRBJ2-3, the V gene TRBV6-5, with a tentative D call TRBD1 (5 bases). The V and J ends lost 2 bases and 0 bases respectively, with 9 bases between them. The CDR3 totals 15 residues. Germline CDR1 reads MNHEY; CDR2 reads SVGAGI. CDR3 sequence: CASSYRGISTDTQYF. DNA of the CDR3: TGTGCCAGCAGTTACAGGGGAATCAGCACAGATACGCAGTATTTT.

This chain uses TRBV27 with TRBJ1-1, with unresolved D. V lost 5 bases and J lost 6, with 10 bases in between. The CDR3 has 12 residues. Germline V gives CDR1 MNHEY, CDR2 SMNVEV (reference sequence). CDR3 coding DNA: TGTGCCAGCAGTGATCGCAGTTCTGAAGCTTTCTTT. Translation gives CASSDRSSEAFF.